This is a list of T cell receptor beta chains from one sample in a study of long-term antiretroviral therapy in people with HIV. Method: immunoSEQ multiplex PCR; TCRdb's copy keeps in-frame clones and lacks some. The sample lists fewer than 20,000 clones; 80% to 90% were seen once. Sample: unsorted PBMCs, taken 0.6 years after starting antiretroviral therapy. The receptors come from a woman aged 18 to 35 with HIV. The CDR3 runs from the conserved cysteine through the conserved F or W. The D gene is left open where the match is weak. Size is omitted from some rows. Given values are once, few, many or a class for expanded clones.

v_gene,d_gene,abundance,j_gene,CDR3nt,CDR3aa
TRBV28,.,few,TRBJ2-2,TGTGCCAGCAGGCCGACAGACCGGAACACCGGGGAGCTGTTTTTT,CASRPTDRNTGELFF
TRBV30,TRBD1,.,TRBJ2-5,TGTGCCTGGAGTGTACAGGGGGAGACCCAGTACTTC,CAWSVQGETQYF
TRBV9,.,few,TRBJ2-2,TGTGCCAGCAAGGGGGGGCTAAACACCGGGGAGCTGTTTTTT,CASKGGLNTGELFF
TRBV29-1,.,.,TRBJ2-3,TGCAGCGTTGAAGGGGGCCAAGGGGCGGATACGCAGTATTTT,CSVEGGQGADTQYF
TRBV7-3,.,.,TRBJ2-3,TGTGCCAGCAGCTCAGGGTCGACAGATACGCAGTATTTT,CASSSGSTDTQYF
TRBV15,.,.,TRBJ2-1,TGTGCCACCAGCATTAGAAGGAGTTGGACCAATGAGCAGTTCTTC,CATSIRRSWTNEQFF
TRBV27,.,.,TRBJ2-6,TGTGCCGGCTGGACAGCCAGTGCCTCTGGGGCCAACGTCCTGACTTTC,CAGWTASASGANVLTF
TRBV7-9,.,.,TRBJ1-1,TGTGCCAGCAGCTTAGGGCTCCAAGAAGCTTTCTTT,CASSLGLQEAFF
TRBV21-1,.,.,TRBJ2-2,TGTGCCAGCAGCAAAGAAGACCCCAGGGGTACGTCCGACGGCACCGGGGAGCTGTTTTTT,CASSKEDPRGTSDGTGELFF
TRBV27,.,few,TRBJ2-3,TGTGCCAGCAGTTTAGAGGCAGGAGCCACAGATACGCAGTATTTT,CASSLEAGATDTQYF
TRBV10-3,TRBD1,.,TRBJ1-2,TGTGCCATCACAAGAGACAGGGAAGATGGCTACACCTTC,CAITRDREDGYTF
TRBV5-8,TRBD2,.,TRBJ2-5,TGTGCCAGCAGCTTGGCTCAGGATCTAGCGGGAGTTTCTGAGACCCAGTACTTC,CASSLAQDLAGVSETQYF
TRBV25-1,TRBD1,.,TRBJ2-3,TGTGCCAGCAGTGAATTGGCAGGGGGCTATAACACAGATACGCAGTATTTT,CASSELAGGYNTDTQYF
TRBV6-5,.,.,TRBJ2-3,TGTGCCAGCAGACCGGGACATACAGATACGCAGTATTTT,CASRPGHTDTQYF
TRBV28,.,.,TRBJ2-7,TGTGCCAGCAGGGAACGGACCTACAGCTCCTACGAGCAGTACTTC,CASRERTYSSYEQYF
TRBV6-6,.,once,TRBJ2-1,TGTGCCAGCGTCCCTTCAGGTAGGGATGAGCAGTTCTTC,CASVPSGRDEQFF
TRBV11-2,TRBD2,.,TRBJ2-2,TGTGCCAGCCCCTTGACTAGCGGGGGCTCTGGGGAGCTGTTTTTT,CASPLTSGGSGELFF
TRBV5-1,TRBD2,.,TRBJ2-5,TGCGCCAGCAGCTTGGAACTCGGACTAGCGGGCCTCCAAGAGACCCAGTACTTC,CASSLELGLAGLQETQYF
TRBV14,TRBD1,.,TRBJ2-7,TGTGCCAGCAGCCGAGCGGACAGGGCCGAGCAGTACTTC,CASSRADRAEQYF
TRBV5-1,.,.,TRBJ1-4,TGCGCCAGCAGCTTGACCGGGGCAACTAATGAAAAACTGTTTTTT,CASSLTGATNEKLFF
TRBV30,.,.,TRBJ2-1,TGTGCCGGGGGGTACAATGAGCAGTTCTTC,CAGGYNEQFF
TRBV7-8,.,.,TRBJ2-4,TGTGCCAGCAGCTTAGGGGCGGGGGCGCTAGCCAAAAACATTCAGTACTTC,CASSLGAGALAKNIQYF
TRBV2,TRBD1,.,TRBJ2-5,TGTGCCAGCAGTAAGACAGGGGGCGGGGAGACCCAGTACTTC,CASSKTGGGETQYF
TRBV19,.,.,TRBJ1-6,TGTGCCAGTAGATACTCGAATTCACCCCTCCACTTT,CASRYSNSPLHF
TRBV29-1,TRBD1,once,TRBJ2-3,TGCAGCGTTGAAGGTACGGCAGGGGGTTCAGATACGCAGTATTTT,CSVEGTAGGSDTQYF
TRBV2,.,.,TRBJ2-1,TGTGCCAGCAGTGAATGGGGGATGGATTCCTACAATGAGCAGTTCTTC,CASSEWGMDSYNEQFF
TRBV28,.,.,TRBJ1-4,TGTGCCAGCACCGGACAGAACGATGAAAAACTGTTTTTT,CASTGQNDEKLFF